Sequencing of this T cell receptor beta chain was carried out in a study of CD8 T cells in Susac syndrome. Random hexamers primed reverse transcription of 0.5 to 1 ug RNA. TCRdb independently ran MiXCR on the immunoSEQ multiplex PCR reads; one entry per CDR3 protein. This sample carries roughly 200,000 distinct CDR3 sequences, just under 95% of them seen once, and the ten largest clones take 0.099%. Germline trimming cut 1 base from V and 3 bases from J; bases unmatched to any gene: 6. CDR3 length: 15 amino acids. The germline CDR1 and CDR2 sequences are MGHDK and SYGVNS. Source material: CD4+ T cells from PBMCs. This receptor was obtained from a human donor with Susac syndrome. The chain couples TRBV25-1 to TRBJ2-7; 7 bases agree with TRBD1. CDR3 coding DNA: TGTGCCAGCAGTGAATCCCAGACAGGGCTCTACGAGCAGTACTTC. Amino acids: CASSESQTGLYEQYF.